This T cell receptor (beta chain) was identified in a study of cytomegalovirus exposure and HLA in healthy donors. Comments on this clone: What it binds is unknown.

Vbeta (60) and Jbeta (13) primers were used in the PCR. Data came from immunoSEQ multiplex PCR; TCRdb stores just in-frame clones and leaves some out. The sample has roughly 200,000 clones; approximately 88% are singletons. The CDR3 totals 16 residues. V gave up 3 bases and J gave up 10 bases, with 25 bases separating them. CDR1 and CDR2 from the germline V gene are KGHSH and LQKENI. General study results and limits: Specificity of a few CMV-associated chains for CMV antigens was verified in vitro. Indistinguishable V segments, including TRBV6-2 and TRBV6-3, were excluded. HLA allele associations emerged for about 16,000 TCR beta sequences in a later analysis, at 0.05 false discovery rate.

The rearrangement links TRBV18 to TRBJ2-7; maybe TRBD1 (7 bases). The sequenced sample was PBMCs. The clonotype comes from a boy between 2 and 10 years old in good health and CMV-seronegative. CDR3 sequence (DNA): TGTGCCAGCTCACCCCGACGGGGAACAGGGGACTCCGTACAGTACTTC. Protein product: CASSPRRGTGDSVQYF.